What follows are 14 T cell receptor beta chains derived from one specimen sequenced in a study of T cell responses to AZD1222 COVID-19 vaccine. TCRdb's copy holds only in-frame clones and misses some; the assay was immunoSEQ multiplex PCR. Here the sample spans about 110,000 clones, about 85% being singletons. The material sequenced was peripheral blood, taken on day 0 of AZD1222 vaccination. These receptors all come from an adult in good health.

The genes are TRBV11-3 and TRBJ2-2, with D unresolved. The V gene lost 4 bases and the J gene lost 7 bases, with 7 bases spanning the gap. Germline-derived CDR1 and CDR2 are SGHNT and YENEEA. The CDR3 covers 12 residues. The CDR3 coding sequence is TGTGCCAGCAGCTATGAAGTCGGGGAGCTGTTTTTT. This encodes CASSYEVGELFF.

J is TRBJ1-5 and V is TRBV19; D unresolved. Trimming removed 5 bases at V and 2 bases at J, with 16 bases between. The CDR3 consists of 16 residues. CDR1 is LNHDA and CDR2 is SQIVND in the germline V gene (reference sequence). CDR3 sequence reads: CASSRKEYSGNQPQHF. The CDR3, as DNA: TGTGCCAGTAGTCGAAAGGAGTACTCGGGCAATCAGCCCCAGCATTTT. Drawing the rest from reference TRBV19 and TRBJ1-5, the complete variable domain is DGGITQSPKYLFRKEGQNVTLSCEQNLNHDAMYWYRQDPGQGLRLIYYSQIVNDFQKGDIAEGYSVSREKKESFPLTVTSAQKNPTAFYLCASSRKEYSGNQPQHFGDGTRLSIL.

Comment on this clone: The same CDR3 arises from other DNA sequences in this sample as well. V and J are TRBV19 and TRBJ2-7; a possible D gene is TRBD1 (5 bases). V lost 4 bases and J lost 2, with 12 bases in between. CDR1 LNHDA and CDR2 SQIVND come from the germline V gene (reference sequence). The CDR3 spans 14 residues. CDR3 protein: CASSRGQGPYEQYF. The CDR3 bases are TGTGCCAGTAGTAGGGGCCAGGGCCCCTACGAGCAGTACTTC.

The chain couples TRBV5-4 to TRBJ1-4; no clear D gene. The CDR3 has 13 residues. V was shortened by 2 bases and J by 4 bases, with 6 bases between the two germline ends. Germline V gene data show CDR1 as SGHNT and CDR2 as YYREEE (reference sequence). DNA for the CDR3: TGTGCCAGCAGCTTTGATCATAATGAAAAACTGTTTTTT. Its translation: CASSFDHNEKLFF.

J is TRBJ1-6 and V is TRBV7-3, with no clear D. V was shortened by 0 bases and J by 5 bases, with 8 bases between the two germline ends. Germline V gene sequence: CDR1 SGHTA, CDR2 FQGTGA. The CDR3 is made up of 15 amino acids. The CDR3 loop reads CASSLTAGNNSPLHF. CDR3 nucleotides: TGTGCCAGCAGCTTAACGGCGGGTAATAATTCACCCCTCCACTTT. The whole variable domain, filled in from reference TRBV7-3 and TRBJ1-6, reads GAGVSQTPSNKVTEKGKYVELRCDPISGHTALYWYRQSLGQGPEFLIYFQGTGAADDSGLPNDRFFAVRPEGSVSTLKIQRTERGDSAVYLCASSLTAGNNSPLHFGNGTRLTVT.

The chain joins TRBV7-2 to TRBJ2-7; TRBD1 might be the D (5 bases). The V gene lost 3 bases and the J gene lost 4 bases, with 10 bases spanning the gap. The CDR3 covers 13 residues. The germline gives CDR1 SGHTA, CDR2 FQGNSA. Here the CDR3 DNA reads TGTGCCAGCAGCTTTAATAGGGGATACGAGCAGTACTTC. This gives the protein CASSFNRGYEQYF.

The V and J genes are TRBV2 and TRBJ1-2; perhaps TRBD1 as D (5 bases). The CDR3 extends over 14 amino acids. Trimming shortened V by 6 bases and J by 8 bases, and 19 bases separated the two germline ends. Germline V gives CDR1 SNHLY, CDR2 FYNNEI. The CDR3 region is CASSVDRRAGGYTF. CDR3 nucleotide sequence: TGTGCCAGCAGCGTAGATCGCAGGGCGGGAGGCTACACCTTC. Full variable domain (outside the CDR3, taken from reference TRBV2 and TRBJ1-2): EPEVTQTPSHQVTQMGQEVILRCVPISNHLYFYWYRQILGQKVEFLVSFYNNEISEKSEIFDDQFSVERPDGSNFTLKIRSTKLEDSAMYFCASSVDRRAGGYTFGSGTRLTVV.

The CDR3 reads CASSSVPANTGELFF. CDR3 nucleotides: TGTGCCAGCAGCTCGGTACCAGCGAACACCGGGGAGCTGTTTTTT. The chain employs TRBV11-1 and TRBJ2-2; D is unresolved. Germline lookup yields CDR1 SGHAT and CDR2 FQDESV (reference sequence). Trimming took off 4 bases at V and 0 bases at J, with 9 bases between the two ends. This CDR3 is built from 15 residues.

Only a few counts were recorded for this clone. The rearrangement joins TRBV11-3 to TRBJ2-2; 9 nucleotides match TRBD1. This CDR3 has 16 amino acids. Trimming removed 5 bases from V and 9 bases from J; junction bases left unmatched: 13. Germline V gene sequence: CDR1 SGHNT, CDR2 YENEEA. The DNA of the CDR3 is TGTGCCAGCAGCGGATCCGGGACAGGGAGCTCCCGGGAGCTGTTTTTT. Its protein product is CASSGSGTGSSRELFF. Using reference TRBV11-3 and TRBJ2-2 for the parts outside the CDR3, the full variable domain is EAGVVQSPRYKIIEKKQPVAFWCNPISGHNTLYWYLQNLGQGPELLIRYENEEAVDDSQLPKDRFSAERLKGVDSTLKIQPAELGDSAVYLCASSGSGTGSSRELFFGEGSRLTVL.

The chain couples TRBV18 to TRBJ1-2; tentative D call: TRBD1 (5 bases). Germline V CDR1 and CDR2: KGHSH, LQKENI. The V end lost 3 bases, the J end lost 3 bases, and 17 bases lay between the germline ends. This CDR3 is 16 amino acids long. In DNA, the CDR3 is TGTGCCAGCTCACCTTCTACCGGGACGGTGGACTATGGCTACACCTTC. It codes for CASSPSTGTVDYGYTF.

V gene TRBV18 combines with J gene TRBJ2-2; D not certain. CDR3 length equals 13 residues. In germline, CDR1 is KGHSH, CDR2 LQKENI. Trimming took off 2 bases at V and 4 bases at J, with 5 bases between the two ends. The CDR3 bases are TGTGCCAGCTCACCAAGAGGCACCGGGGAGCTGTTTTTT. Amino acids: CASSPRGTGELFF.

This sequence joins TRBV21-1 and TRBJ1-4; the D call of TRBD1 is as the table states it, not checked on the DNA. TRBV21-1 is deemed a pseudogene. CDR3 length: 14 residues. CDR3 in DNA: TGTGCCAGCACCTGGGACAGGGGTTCAAAAAAACTGTTTTTT. Amino acid sequence: CASTWDRGSKKLFF.

This rearrangement joins TRBV30 to TRBJ1-1; possible D gene TRBD1, 5 bases. Germline assignment: CDR1 GTSNPN and CDR2 SVGIG (reference sequence). Trimming cost V 5 bases and J 0 bases, with 10 bases left between them. The CDR3 loop spans 13 amino acids. Here the CDR3 reads CAWGGGLNTEAFF. DNA of the CDR3: TGTGCCTGGGGCGGGGGGTTGAACACTGAAGCTTTCTTT.

This chain links TRBV5-4 with TRBJ2-7, with 11 positions matching TRBD2. The CDR3 length is 16 residues. Trimming removed 4 bases from V and 1 base from J; junction bases left unmatched: 7. CDR1 is SGHNT and CDR2 is YYREEE in the germline V gene (reference sequence). The CDR3 here is CASSRPGTSGSYEQYF. In DNA form, the CDR3 reads TGTGCCAGCAGCCGGCCCGGGACTAGCGGATCCTACGAGCAGTACTTC.